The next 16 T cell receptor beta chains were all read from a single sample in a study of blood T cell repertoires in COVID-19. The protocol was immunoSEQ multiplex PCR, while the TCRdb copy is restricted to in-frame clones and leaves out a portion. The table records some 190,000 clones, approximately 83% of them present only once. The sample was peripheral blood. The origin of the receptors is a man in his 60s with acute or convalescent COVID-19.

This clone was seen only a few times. CDR3 in DNA: TGTGCCAGCAGTTACGCCCGAGGGGGGGCTTACGAGCAGTACTTC. Translated: CASSYARGGAYEQYF. The chain uses TRBV6-5 and TRBJ2-7; D is perhaps TRBD2 (7 bases). CDR1 MNHEY and CDR2 SVGAGI come from the germline V gene. This CDR3 contains 15 residues. Trimming left V 2 bases short and J 4 bases short, with 15 bases between.

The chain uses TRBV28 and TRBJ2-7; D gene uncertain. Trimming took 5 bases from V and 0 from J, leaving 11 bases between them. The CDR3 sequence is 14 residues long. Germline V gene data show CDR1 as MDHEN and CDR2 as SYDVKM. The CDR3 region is CASSTDMSSYEQYF. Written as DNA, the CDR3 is TGTGCCAGCAGTACAGACATGAGCTCCTACGAGCAGTACTTC.

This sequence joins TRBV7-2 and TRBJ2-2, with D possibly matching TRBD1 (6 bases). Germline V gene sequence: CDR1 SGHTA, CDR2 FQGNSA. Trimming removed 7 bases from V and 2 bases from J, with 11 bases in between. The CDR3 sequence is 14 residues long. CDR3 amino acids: CASTDRTNTGELFF. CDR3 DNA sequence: TGTGCCAGCACAGACAGGACCAACACCGGGGAGCTGTTTTTT. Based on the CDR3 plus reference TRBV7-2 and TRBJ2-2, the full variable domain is GAGVSQSPSNKVTEKGKDVELRCDPISGHTALYWYRQSLGQGLEFLIYFQGNSAPDKSGLPSDRFSAERTGGSVSTLTIQRTQQEDSAVYLCASTDRTNTGELFFGEGSRLTVL.

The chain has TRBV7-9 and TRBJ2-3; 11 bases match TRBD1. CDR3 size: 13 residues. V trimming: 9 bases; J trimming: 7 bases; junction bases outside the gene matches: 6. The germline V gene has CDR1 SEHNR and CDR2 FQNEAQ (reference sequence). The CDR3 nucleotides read TGTGCCAGGGGACAGGGGGAGAGGAATACGCAGTATTTT. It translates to CARGQGERNTQYF.

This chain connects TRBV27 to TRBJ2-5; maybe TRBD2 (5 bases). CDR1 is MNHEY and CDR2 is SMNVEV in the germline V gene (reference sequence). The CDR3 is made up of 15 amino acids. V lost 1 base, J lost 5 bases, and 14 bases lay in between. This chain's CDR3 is CASSLWGRPGETQYF. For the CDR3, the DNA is TGTGCCAGCAGTTTATGGGGTCGTCCGGGGGAGACCCAGTACTTC.

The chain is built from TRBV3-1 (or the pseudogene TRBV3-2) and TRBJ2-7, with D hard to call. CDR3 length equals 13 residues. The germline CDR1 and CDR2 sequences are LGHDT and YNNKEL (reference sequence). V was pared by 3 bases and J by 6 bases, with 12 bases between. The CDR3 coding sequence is TGTGCCAGCAGCCAGAGTATACTGCGCGAGCAGTACTTC. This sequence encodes CASSQSILREQYF.

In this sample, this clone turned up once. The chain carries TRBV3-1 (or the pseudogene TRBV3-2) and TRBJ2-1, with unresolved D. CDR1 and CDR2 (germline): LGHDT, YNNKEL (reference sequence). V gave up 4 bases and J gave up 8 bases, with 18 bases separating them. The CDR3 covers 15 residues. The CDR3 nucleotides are TGTGCCAGCAGCCCTTTCGGCTCGGCCCAGGATGAGCAGTTCTTC. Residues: CASSPFGSAQDEQFF.

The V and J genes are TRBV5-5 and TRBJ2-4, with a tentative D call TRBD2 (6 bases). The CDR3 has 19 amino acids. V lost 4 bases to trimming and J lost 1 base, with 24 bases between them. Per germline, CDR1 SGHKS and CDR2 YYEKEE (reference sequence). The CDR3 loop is CASSPEGGVYMFAKNIQYF. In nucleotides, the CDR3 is TGTGCCAGCAGCCCGGAGGGTGGAGTGTATATGTTCGCCAAAAACATTCAGTACTTC.

CDR3 region: CAWSASHSYGYTF. As DNA, the CDR3 is TGTGCCTGGAGTGCATCCCATTCCTATGGCTACACCTTC. The chain uses TRBV30 and TRBJ1-2, with D unresolved. The CDR3 has 13 residues. V was clipped by 1 base and J by 4 bases, with 10 bases between them. CDR1 GTSNPN and CDR2 SVGIG come from the germline V gene (reference sequence).

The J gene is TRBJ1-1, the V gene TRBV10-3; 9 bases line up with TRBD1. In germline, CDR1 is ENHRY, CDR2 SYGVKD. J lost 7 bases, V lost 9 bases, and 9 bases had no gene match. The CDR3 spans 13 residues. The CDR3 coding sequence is TGTGCCATTCTCCCGGGACAGGGCAGTGAAGCTTTCTTT. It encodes CAILPGQGSEAFF.

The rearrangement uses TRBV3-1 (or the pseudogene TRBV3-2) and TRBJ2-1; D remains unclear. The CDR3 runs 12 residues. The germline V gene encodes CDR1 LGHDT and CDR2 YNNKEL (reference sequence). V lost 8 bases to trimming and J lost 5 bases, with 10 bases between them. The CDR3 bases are TGTGCCAGCTTTTTGTCCAACAATGAGCAGTTCTTC. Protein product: CASFLSNNEQFF.

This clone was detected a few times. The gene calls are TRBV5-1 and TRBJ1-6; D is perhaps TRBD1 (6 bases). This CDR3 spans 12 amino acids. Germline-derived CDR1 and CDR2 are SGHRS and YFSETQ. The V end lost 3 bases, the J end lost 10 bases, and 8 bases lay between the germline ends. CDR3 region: CASSSGDSPLHF. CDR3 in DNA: TGCGCCAGCAGCTCAGGGGACTCACCCCTCCACTTT. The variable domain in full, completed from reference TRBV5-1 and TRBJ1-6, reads KAGVTQTPRYLIKTRGQQVTLSCSPISGHRSVSWYQQTPGQGLQFLFEYFSETQRNKGNFPGRFSGRQFSNSRSEMNVSTLELGDSALYLCASSSGDSPLHFGNGTRLTVT.

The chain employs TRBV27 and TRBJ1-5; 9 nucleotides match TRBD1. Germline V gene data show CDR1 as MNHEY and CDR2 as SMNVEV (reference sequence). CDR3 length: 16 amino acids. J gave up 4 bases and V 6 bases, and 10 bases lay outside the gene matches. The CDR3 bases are TGTGCCAGCAGACAAACCGCCGGGACAGGGAATCAGCCCCAGCATTTT. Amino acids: CASRQTAGTGNQPQHF.

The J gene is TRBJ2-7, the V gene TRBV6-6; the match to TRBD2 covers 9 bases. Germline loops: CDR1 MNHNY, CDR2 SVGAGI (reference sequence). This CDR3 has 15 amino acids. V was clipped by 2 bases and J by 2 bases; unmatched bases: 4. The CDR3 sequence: CASSYRLAGPYEQYF. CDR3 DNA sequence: TGTGCCAGCAGTTACCGCCTAGCGGGACCCTACGAGCAGTACTTC.

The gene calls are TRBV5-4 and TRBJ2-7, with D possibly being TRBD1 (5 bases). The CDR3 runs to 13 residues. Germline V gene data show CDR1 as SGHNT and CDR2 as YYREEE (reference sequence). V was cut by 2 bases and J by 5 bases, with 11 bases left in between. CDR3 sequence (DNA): TGTGCCAGCAGCTTTGTTACAGGCCACGAGCAGTACTTC. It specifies CASSFVTGHEQYF.

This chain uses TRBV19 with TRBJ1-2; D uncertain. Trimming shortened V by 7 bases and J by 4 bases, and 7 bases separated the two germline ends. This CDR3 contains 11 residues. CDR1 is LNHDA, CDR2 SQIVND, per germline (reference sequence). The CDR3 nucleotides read TGTGCCAGTACGCGAGGCTATGGCTACACCTTC. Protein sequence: CASTRGYGYTF.